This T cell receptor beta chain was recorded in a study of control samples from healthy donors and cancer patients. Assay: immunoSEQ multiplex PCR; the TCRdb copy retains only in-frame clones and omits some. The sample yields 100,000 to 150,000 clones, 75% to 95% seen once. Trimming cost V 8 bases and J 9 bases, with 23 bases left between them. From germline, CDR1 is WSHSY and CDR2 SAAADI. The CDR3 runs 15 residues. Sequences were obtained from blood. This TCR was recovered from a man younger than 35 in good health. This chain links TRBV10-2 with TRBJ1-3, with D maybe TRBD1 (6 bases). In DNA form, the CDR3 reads TGCGCCAGCTCTCAAGGGGGGATACTGGGGAGCACCATATATTTT. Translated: CASSQGGILGSTIYF.